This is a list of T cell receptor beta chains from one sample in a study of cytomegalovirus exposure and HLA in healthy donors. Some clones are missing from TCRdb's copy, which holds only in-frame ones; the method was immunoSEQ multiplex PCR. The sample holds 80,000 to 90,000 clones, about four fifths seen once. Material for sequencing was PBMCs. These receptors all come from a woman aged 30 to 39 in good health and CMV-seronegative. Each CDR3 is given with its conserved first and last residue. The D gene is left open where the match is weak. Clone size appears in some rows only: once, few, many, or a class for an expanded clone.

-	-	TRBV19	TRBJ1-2	CASSLAGGGYTF	TGTGCCAGTAGTCTCGCCGGCGGTGGCTACACCTTC
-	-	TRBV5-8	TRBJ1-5	CASSFLHSNQPQHF	TGTGCCAGCAGCTTCTTACATAGCAATCAGCCCCAGCATTTT
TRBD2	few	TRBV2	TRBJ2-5	CASSGRASGAGRETQYF	TGTGCCAGCAGTGGCAGGGCTAGCGGAGCCGGCAGGGAGACCCAGTACTTC
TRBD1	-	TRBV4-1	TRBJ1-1	CASSQASQRTGPTEAFF	TGCGCCAGCAGCCAAGCTTCCCAACGGACAGGGCCCACTGAAGCTTTCTTT
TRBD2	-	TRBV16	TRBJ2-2	CASRALAGANTGELFF	TGTGCCAGCAGAGCCCTAGCGGGCGCGAACACCGGGGAGCTGTTTTTT
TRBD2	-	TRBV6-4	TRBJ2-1	CASSRTSVNYNEQFF	TGTGCCAGCAGTCGGACTAGCGTGAACTACAATGAGCAGTTCTTC
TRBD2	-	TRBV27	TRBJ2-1	CASSFGTKGNEQFF	TGTGCCAGCAGTTTCGGGACTAAGGGCAATGAGCAGTTCTTC
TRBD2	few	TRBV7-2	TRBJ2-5	CASSQAGGGRKTQYF	TGTGCCAGCAGCCAAGCGGGAGGGGGCCGGAAGACCCAGTACTTC
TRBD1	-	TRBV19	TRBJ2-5	CASSIGGTGTQETQYF	TGTGCCAGTAGTATAGGGGGGACAGGGACCCAAGAGACCCAGTACTTC
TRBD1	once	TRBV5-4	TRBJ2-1	CASSLGQGYEQFF	TGTGCCAGCAGCTTGGGACAGGGGTATGAGCAGTTCTTC
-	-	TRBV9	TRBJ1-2	CASSVEPTENYGYTF	TGTGCCAGCAGCGTAGAACCGACAGAGAACTATGGCTACACCTTC
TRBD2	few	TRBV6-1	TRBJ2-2	CASSEVGLASGELFF	TGTGCCAGCAGTGAAGTGGGACTAGCCTCCGGGGAGCTGTTTTTT
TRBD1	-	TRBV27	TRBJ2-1	CASSLLLTGGTGDEQFF	TGTGCCAGCAGTCTCCTCCTGACAGGGGGCACGGGCGATGAGCAGTTCTTC
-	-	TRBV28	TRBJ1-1	CASSPHVNTEAFF	TGTGCCAGCAGTCCCCATGTGAACACTGAAGCTTTCTTT
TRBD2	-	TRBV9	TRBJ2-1	CASSVSGSSYNEQFF	TGTGCCAGCAGCGTCAGCGGGAGTAGCTACAATGAGCAGTTCTTC
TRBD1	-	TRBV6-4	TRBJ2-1	CASSFVTGHNEQFF	TGTGCCAGCAGTTTCGTGACAGGGCACAATGAGCAGTTCTTC
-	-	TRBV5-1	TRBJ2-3	CASSSPAGKSFGRMKQYF	TGCGCCAGCAGCTCGCCGGCGGGCAAGTCCTTTGGGCGGATGAAGCAGTATTTT
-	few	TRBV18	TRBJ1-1	CASSDMENTEAFF	TGTGCCAGCTCAGACATGGAGAACACTGAAGCTTTCTTT
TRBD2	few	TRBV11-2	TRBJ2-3	CASSLRESTDTQYF	TGTGCCAGCAGCTTGCGGGAGAGTACAGATACGCAGTATTTT
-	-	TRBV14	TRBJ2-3	CASSQGQRATDTQYF	TGTGCCAGCAGCCAAGGCCAGCGCGCCACAGATACGCAGTATTTT
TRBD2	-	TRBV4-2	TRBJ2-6	CASSFGLLTSAGANVLTF	TGTGCCAGCAGCTTCGGACTATTGACTAGCGCTGGGGCCAACGTCCTGACTTTC
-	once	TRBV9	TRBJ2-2	CASSKIAAGELFF	TGTGCCAGCAGCAAAATAGCGGCCGGGGAGCTGTTTTTT
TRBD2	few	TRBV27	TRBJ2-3	CASSLTSGRGDTQYF	TGTGCCAGCAGTTTAACTAGCGGGAGAGGAGATACGCAGTATTTT
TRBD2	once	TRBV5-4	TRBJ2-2	CASSYTQTSGRTGELFF	TGTGCCAGCAGCTACACACAGACTAGCGGACGGACCGGGGAGCTGTTTTTT
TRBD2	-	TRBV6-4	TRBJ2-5	CASSEALSGSWERETQYF	TGTGCCAGCAGTGAGGCCCTTAGCGGGAGTTGGGAACGAGAGACCCAGTACTTC
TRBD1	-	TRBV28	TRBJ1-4	CASSPGDSPSTNEKLFF	TGTGCCAGCAGTCCAGGGGACAGCCCCTCAACTAATGAAAAACTGTTTTTT
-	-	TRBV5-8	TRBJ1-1	CASSLVKGGRLNTEAFF	TGTGCCAGCAGCTTGGTTAAAGGAGGTCGTTTGAACACTGAAGCTTTCTTT
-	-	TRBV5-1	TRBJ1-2	CASSLGQGDYGYTF	TGCGCCAGCAGCTTGGGGCAGGGTGATTATGGCTACACCTTC
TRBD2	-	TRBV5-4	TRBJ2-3	CASSRGTSGSIGADTQYF	TGTGCCAGCAGCCGTGGGACTAGCGGGTCGATCGGCGCAGATACGCAGTATTTT
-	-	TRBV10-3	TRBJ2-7	CAISESARYEQYF	TGTGCCATCAGTGAGTCGGCCCGCTACGAGCAGTACTTC
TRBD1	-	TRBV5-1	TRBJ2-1	CASSRGQGYYNEQFF	TGCGCCAGCAGCCGGGGACAGGGTTATTACAATGAGCAGTTCTTC
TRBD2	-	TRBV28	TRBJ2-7	CASRPGLVPREQYF	TGTGCCAGCAGGCCGGGACTAGTCCCTCGCGAGCAGTACTTC
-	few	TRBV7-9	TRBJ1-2	CASSPTANYGYTF	TGTGCCAGCAGCCCGACAGCGAACTATGGCTACACCTTC
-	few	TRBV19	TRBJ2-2	CASKQGGNTGELFF	TGTGCCAGTAAACAGGGTGGGAACACCGGGGAGCTGTTTTTT
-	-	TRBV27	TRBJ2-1	CASSLIGRNYNEQFF	TGTGCCAGCAGTTTAATTGGCAGGAACTACAATGAGCAGTTCTTC
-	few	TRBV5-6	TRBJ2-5	CASSRFLGPEETQYF	TGTGCCAGCAGCCGTTTTCTAGGCCCCGAAGAGACCCAGTACTTC
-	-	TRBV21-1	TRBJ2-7	CASSKVPGAKAREQYF	TGTGCCAGCAGCAAAGTCCCGGGAGCTAAAGCTAGGGAGCAGTACTTC
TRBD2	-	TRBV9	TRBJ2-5	CASSLSGSLVRETQYF	TGTGCCAGCAGCCTTAGCGGGAGTTTGGTTAGGGAGACCCAGTACTTC
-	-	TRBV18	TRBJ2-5	CASSQQKETQYF	TGTGCCAGCTCACAACAGAAAGAGACCCAGTACTTC
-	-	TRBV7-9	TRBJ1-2	CSSSLGAGDGYTF	TGTTCCAGCAGCTTAGGGGCCGGGGATGGCTACACCTTC